The 2 T cell receptor beta chains in this list originate from one sample, sequenced in a study of T cells in Graves' hyperthyroidism and ophthalmopathy. Amplified regions were TCR beta CDR3 sequences from RNA transcripts. HTBI primers were used for first-round RT-PCR of the TCR CDR3. TCRdb recomputed calls from the multiplex PCR reads with MiXCR, one row per CDR3 protein. The table records 600,000 or so distinct CDR3 sequences, more than 12% of them present only once. Sequenced sample: blood. These receptors all stem from a woman aged 45-60 years with Graves' ophthalmopathy.

This chain joins TRBV28 and TRBJ1-6; possible D gene TRBD1, 5 bases. The CDR3 is 16 residues long. V was pared by 6 bases and J by 8 bases, with 20 bases between. Germline values: CDR1 MDHEN, CDR2 SYDVKM. CDR3 residues: CASSPRERASDSPLHF. CDR3 nucleotide sequence: TGTGCCAGCAGCCCCAGGGAGAGGGCGAGTGATTCACCCCTCCACTTT.

There are many counts of this clonotype. The chain combines TRBV27 with TRBJ2-1; possible D gene TRBD1, 8 bases. Germline CDR1 is MNHEY and CDR2 is SMNVEV (reference sequence). CDR3 length: 16 amino acids. The V and J ends lost 7 bases and 0 bases respectively, with 16 bases between them. In nucleotides, the CDR3 is TGTGCCAGCAAATTACAGGGGGGGAGCTCCTACAATGAGCAGTTCTTC. It specifies CASKLQGGSSYNEQFF.